These 17 T cell receptor beta chains came from one sample sequenced in a study of post-analysis software for immune sequencing data. Whole-study findings and limits: Compared with controls, patients had more of 4 to 6 TRBV segments, including TRBV5-6, TRBV5-1 and TRBV20-1.

TCR beta cDNA libraries had unique molecular identifiers. TCRdb reprocessed the PCR reads via MiXCR and lists one record per CDR3 protein. The sample lists roughly 800,000 distinct CDR3 sequences, around 27% seen once, with around 0.55% in the top ten. No antigen has been identified for these receptors. Sequenced sample: blood. These receptors all come from a girl between 5 and 17 years old with multiple sclerosis.

The J gene is TRBJ2-1, the V gene TRBV7-2; D is perhaps TRBD2 (7 bases). The V gene's germline CDR1 is SGHTA and CDR2 FQGNSA. The CDR3 runs to 16 residues. Trimming stripped 1 base from V and 5 bases from J, with 15 bases between. The CDR3 DNA sequence: TGTGCCAGCAGCTTAGAGTTGGGGGGGCTCAACAATGAGCAGTTCTTC. Translation: CASSLELGGLNNEQFF.

Comment on this clonotype: This sequence may be a read error, since a much larger clone differs from it by one base. The V gene is TRBV20-1, the J gene TRBJ1-5; TRBD1 agrees at 9 bases. V lost 0 bases, J lost 0 bases, and 15 bases stayed unmatched. Germline V lookup: CDR1 DFQATT, CDR2 SNEGSKA (reference sequence). This CDR3 is built from 20 residues. The CDR3 DNA sequence: TGCAGTGCTAGAGATCCGTTCGGGACAGGGTACCACAATAGCAATCAGCCCCAGCATTTT. Its protein product is CSARDPFGTGYHNSNQPQHF.

This clonotype has only a few counts. The J gene is TRBJ2-3, the V gene TRBV20-1; 8 nucleotides line up with TRBD2. V lost 6 bases, J lost 6 bases, and 8 bases stayed unmatched. The germline V gene has CDR1 DFQATT and CDR2 SNEGSKA (reference sequence). The length of the CDR3 is 13 residues. As DNA, the CDR3 is TGCAGTGCCGGTAGCCCGGGGGGGGATACGCAGTATTTT. The encoded protein is CSAGSPGGDTQYF.

In regard to this clonotype: This may be a read error: a much more frequent sequence differs by one nucleotide. V gene TRBV9 combines with J gene TRBJ2-1; 7 bases line up with TRBD2. Germline V gene lookup returns CDR1 SGDLS and CDR2 YYNGEE. J gave up 10 bases and V 7 bases, and 11 bases lay outside the gene matches. The CDR3 runs 13 residues. The CDR3 loop is CASAWGEGYEQFF. CDR3 coding DNA: TGTGCCAGCGCCTGGGGGGAGGGCTACGAGCAGTTCTTC.

This clonotype was seen only a few times. The V call is TRBV5-1, the J call TRBJ2-1; no reliable D call. V lost 2 bases to trimming and J lost 0 bases, with 6 bases between them. Germline CDR1 is SGHRS and CDR2 is YFSETQ. This CDR3 is built from 14 residues. CDR3: CASSFRNSYNEQFF. The CDR3 nucleotides are TGCGCCAGCAGCTTCCGGAACTCCTACAATGAGCAGTTCTTC.

The chain carries TRBV6-1 and TRBJ2-1; TRBD2 aligns across 7 bases. Trimming cost V 6 bases and J 9 bases; bases outside gene matches: 17. This CDR3 is 16 amino acids long. Germline V lookup: CDR1 MNHNS, CDR2 SASEGT. The DNA of the CDR3 is TGTGCCAGCAGCCCCCATCGTAGCGGGTTGGACCGTGAGCAGTTCTTC. This translates into CASSPHRSGLDREQFF.

This clonotype showed up just a few times. This chain links TRBV5-1 with TRBJ1-1; D gene ambiguous. CDR1 is SGHRS and CDR2 is YFSETQ in the germline V gene. The CDR3 covers 13 residues. Between the trimmed V and J ends, which lost 2 bases and 6 bases, there was a span of 11 bases. The DNA for the CDR3 is TGCGCCAGCAGCTTTCGGAGTATCTCTGAAGCTTTCTTT. Translated, it gives CASSFRSISEAFF.

The chain employs TRBV5-6 and TRBJ2-2; D gene uncertain. Germline assignment: CDR1 SGHDT and CDR2 YYEEEE. V was cut by 0 bases and J by 2 bases, with 8 bases left in between. The CDR3 extends over 15 amino acids. CDR3 nucleotides: TGTGCCAGCAGCTTGGTAACTTACAACACCGGGGAGCTGTTTTTT. Translation: CASSLVTYNTGELFF.

This chain connects TRBV6-5 to TRBJ1-2, with 7 bases matching TRBD1. The ends lost 0 bases at V and 7 bases at J; junction bases unmatched: 5. CDR1 and CDR2 (germline): MNHEY, SVGAGI. The CDR3 is made up of 14 amino acids. The CDR3 coding sequence is TGTGCCAGCAGTTACTCGATGGGACAGAGTGGCTACACCTTC. Encoded protein: CASSYSMGQSGYTF.

This clonotype was detected a few times. V usage is TRBV5-5 and J usage is TRBJ2-5; no definite D call. The J call may be wrong; the DNA end is better matched by TRBJ2-7. Germline V gene data show CDR1 as SGHKS and CDR2 as YYEKEE (reference sequence). The CDR3 consists of 12 residues. DNA of the CDR3: TGTGCCAGCAGCTCTTGGGCGGACGAGCAGTACTTC. This gives the protein CASSSWADEQYF.

This clonotype occurred many times. The chain carries TRBV4-1 and TRBJ2-3; TRBD1 aligns across 7 bases. This CDR3 contains 15 residues. From germline, CDR1 is MGHRA and CDR2 YSYEKL. V shed 0 bases, J shed 5 bases, and the junction held 5 bases outside the gene matches. The CDR3 is CASSQDHRGGDTQYF. The CDR3, as DNA: TGCGCCAGCAGCCAAGATCACAGGGGTGGAGATACGCAGTATTTT.

This chain connects TRBV7-2 to TRBJ2-2; possible D gene TRBD2, 6 bases. Looked up from germline, CDR1 is SGHTA and CDR2 is FQGNSA. The V gene lost 7 bases and the J gene lost 4 bases, with 16 bases spanning the gap. The CDR3 is 15 residues long. The chain's CDR3 is CASTPGKRATGELFF. In DNA, the CDR3 is TGTGCCAGCACCCCCGGGAAGCGGGCCACCGGGGAGCTGTTTTTT.

This rearrangement joins TRBV15 to TRBJ2-1, with D maybe TRBD2 (5 bases). Per germline, CDR1 LNHNV and CDR2 YYDKDF (reference sequence). This CDR3 spans 15 amino acids. V was cut by 6 bases and J by 0 bases, with 12 bases left in between. Here the CDR3 reads CATRGADYSYNEQFF. As DNA, the CDR3 is TGTGCCACCAGAGGCGCTGACTACTCCTACAATGAGCAGTTCTTC.

This clonotype was picked up a small number of times. V and J are TRBV7-9 and TRBJ2-3; D not certain. The CDR3 extends over 11 amino acids. Trimming left V 7 bases short and J 5 bases short, with 7 bases between. Germline assignment: CDR1 SEHNR and CDR2 FQNEAQ (reference sequence). CDR3: CASIGVDTQYF. In DNA form, the CDR3 reads TGTGCCAGCATTGGTGTAGATACGCAGTATTTT.

This sequence joins TRBV7-2 and TRBJ2-7; no clear D gene. Germline assignment: CDR1 SGHTA and CDR2 FQGNSA. The V gene lost 0 bases and the J gene lost 1 base, with 7 bases spanning the gap. The CDR3 totals 14 residues. CDR3 region: CASSLASLSYEQYF. The CDR3 DNA is TGTGCCAGCAGCTTAGCGAGCTTATCCTACGAGCAGTACTTC.

The rearrangement joins TRBV10-3 to TRBJ2-5; 12 bases match TRBD2. The CDR3 runs to 17 residues. V lost 6 bases and J lost 1; bases outside the gene matches: 9. Germline lookup yields CDR1 ENHRY and CDR2 SYGVKD. The CDR3 DNA follows: TGTGCCATCAGCGTGATTCTAGCGGGAGGGCCCCAAGAGACCCAGTACTTC. Translation gives CAISVILAGGPQETQYF.

This clonotype was counted a few times. The chain recombines TRBV7-9 with TRBJ2-3; 12 bases line up with TRBD2. V trimming: 3 bases; J trimming: 2 bases; junction bases outside the gene matches: 3. CDR1 and CDR2 from the germline V gene are SEHNR and FQNEAQ (reference sequence). The CDR3 extends over 16 amino acids. CDR3 coding DNA: TGTGCCAGCAGCTTCCGGACTAGCGGGACCACAGATACGCAGTATTTT. This encodes CASSFRTSGTTDTQYF.